A selection of T cell receptor beta chains follows, all from one sample in a study of STAT5B mutations in CD4+ large granular lymphocyte leukemia. TCRdb keeps only in-frame clones here, not all; method: immunoSEQ multiplex PCR. The data contain fewer than 25,000 clones, 78% of them seen just once; the ten biggest clones take up about 0.42%. Sequencing was done on a sample of CD4+ T cells from blood buffy coats. These TCRs come from a human donor in good health. CDR3s include the opening cysteine and the closing phenylalanine or tryptophan. Each record gives: clone size, V gene, J gene, D gene, CDR3 protein, CDR3 DNA. D genes are given only for firm matches. Clone size is shown for a subset of rows, as once, few, many or a class of expanded clone.

NA	TRBV7-9	TRBJ1-1	NA	CASSLDGSRAFF	TGTGCCAGCAGCTTGGACGGAAGTCGGGCTTTCTTT
NA	TRBV27	TRBJ1-6	TRBD1	CASSFSRGQRNSPLHF	TGTGCCAGCAGTTTTTCTAGGGGGCAGAGGAATTCACCCCTCCACTTT
NA	TRBV19	TRBJ1-2	TRBD1	CASSPGTVSYGYTF	TGTGCCAGTAGTCCAGGGACAGTTTCCTATGGCTACACCTTC
NA	TRBV5-4	TRBJ1-2	NA	CASSLRGVEYGYTF	TGTGCCAGCAGCTTGAGGGGCGTTGAATATGGCTACACCTTC
NA	TRBV7-8	TRBJ2-4	TRBD2	CASSEEGGGAVRAKNIQYF	TGTGCCAGCAGCGAGGAGGGCGGGGGGGCCGTTCGAGCCAAAAACATTCAGTACTTC
NA	TRBV9	TRBJ1-2	NA	CASSVAGGHPYGYTF	TGTGCCAGCAGCGTAGCGGGGGGACACCCCTATGGCTACACCTTC
NA	TRBV28	TRBJ2-7	TRBD2	CASSLSGAGGYEQYF	TGTGCCAGCAGTCTTTCCGGAGCGGGAGGTTACGAGCAGTACTTC
NA	TRBV2	TRBJ1-2	TRBD1	CASSRDREAGGYTF	TGTGCCAGCAGTAGGGACAGGGAGGCTGGTGGCTACACCTTC
NA	TRBV7-3	TRBJ1-1	TRBD1	CASSKDRVSSGAFF	TGTGCCAGCAGCAAGGACAGGGTCAGTAGTGGAGCTTTCTTT
NA	TRBV29-1	TRBJ1-1	NA	CSVARGGTEAFF	TGCAGCGTCGCCCGAGGTGGGACCGAAGCTTTCTTT
NA	TRBV2	TRBJ2-3	NA	CASSYSGTDTQYF	TGTGCCAGCTCCTATAGTGGCACAGATACGCAGTATTTT
NA	TRBV25-1	TRBJ1-6	NA	CASANGAGVHSPLHF	TGTGCCAGCGCCAACGGGGCAGGCGTCCATTCACCCCTCCACTTT
NA	TRBV28	TRBJ1-1	NA	CASSLGSGESEAFF	TGTGCCAGCAGTTTAGGCTCCGGCGAAAGTGAAGCTTTCTTT
NA	TRBV28	TRBJ1-1	NA	CASTLGSTEAFF	TGTGCCAGCACATTAGGAAGCACTGAAGCTTTCTTT
NA	TRBV28	TRBJ2-3	TRBD1	CASSAGQGADTQYF	TGTGCCAGCTCGGCGGGACAGGGGGCAGATACGCAGTATTTT
NA	TRBV11-2	TRBJ2-5	NA	CASSLGSGLRTSQETQYF	TGTGCCAGCAGCTTAGGTTCGGGACTCCGGACCTCCCAAGAGACCCAGTACTTC
NA	TRBV6-5	TRBJ2-7	TRBD2	CASSYRPPRGVQYF	TGTGCCAGCAGTTACCGTCCGCCGCGGGGGGTTCAGTACTTC
NA	TRBV7-2	TRBJ2-7	NA	CASSLGTETYEQYF	TGTGCCAGCAGCTTAGGGACGGAGACCTACGAGCAGTACTTC
NA	TRBV27	TRBJ1-2	TRBD1	CASSLGQGNYGYTF	TGTGCCAGCAGCCTGGGACAGGGTAACTATGGCTACACCTTC
NA	TRBV5-4	TRBJ1-2	NA	CASSWARQYNYGYTF	TGTGCCAGCAGCTGGGCGAGACAGTATAACTATGGCTACACCTTC
NA	TRBV5-1	TRBJ2-7	NA	CASSLGVSRSSYEQYF	TGCGCCAGCAGCTTGGGGGTGTCTAGGAGCTCCTACGAGCAGTACTTC
NA	TRBV5-4	TRBJ1-2	TRBD1	CASSLAPDRAYGYTF	TGTGCCAGCAGCTTGGCCCCGGACAGGGCTTATGGCTACACCTTC
NA	TRBV5-1	TRBJ2-1	NA	CASSPAVSGLYEQFF	TGCGCCAGCAGCCCGGCCGTGTCCGGTTTATATGAGCAGTTCTTC
NA	TRBV29-1	TRBJ2-5	NA	CSVVVILGETQYF	TGCAGCGTTGTAGTAATATTGGGGGAGACCCAGTACTTC
NA	TRBV5-1	TRBJ1-1	NA	CASSSGLINTEAFF	TGCGCCAGCAGCTCGGGATTGATCAACACTGAAGCTTTCTTT
NA	TRBV25-1	TRBJ2-1	NA	CASSASLASNEQFF	TGTGCCAGCAGTGCCAGTCTAGCTTCGAATGAGCAGTTCTTC
NA	TRBV25-1	TRBJ1-1	TRBD1	CASSPGTGRSTEAFF	TGTGCCAGCAGCCCGGGGACAGGGAGGAGCACTGAAGCTTTCTTT
few	TRBV15	TRBJ1-2	NA	CATSRESGQGYGYTF	TGTGCCACCAGCAGAGAGTCTGGTCAGGGCTATGGCTACACCTTC
NA	TRBV30	TRBJ1-5	TRBD1	CAWSRGTGGRSNQPQHF	TGTGCCTGGAGTAGGGGGACAGGGGGTAGAAGCAATCAGCCCCAGCATTTT
NA	TRBV11-3	TRBJ2-1	TRBD2	CASSLAGEVQEQFF	TGTGCCAGCAGCCTAGCGGGAGAGGTGCAGGAGCAGTTCTTC
NA	TRBV6-4	TRBJ2-1	TRBD2	CASSSGTTTLNEQFF	TGTGCCAGCTCCTCCGGGACTACAACCCTCAATGAGCAGTTCTTC
NA	TRBV7-2	TRBJ1-2	TRBD1	CASSSGQGYGYTF	TGTGCCAGCAGCTCCGGACAGGGCTATGGCTACACCTTC
NA	TRBV4-2	TRBJ2-2	TRBD1	CASSQSGTGWNTGELFF	TGTGCCAGCAGCCAAAGCGGGACAGGGTGGAACACCGGGGAGCTGTTTTTT
NA	TRBV7-2	TRBJ2-7	NA	CASSLVAVSYEQYF	TGTGCCAGCAGCTTAGTAGCGGTTTCCTACGAGCAGTACTTC
NA	TRBV12-5	TRBJ2-3	NA	CASGLLGTDTQYF	TGTGCTAGTGGTTTGCTTGGCACAGATACGCAGTATTTT
NA	TRBV6-6	TRBJ2-2	NA	CASSLGRTTNTGELFF	TGTGCCAGCAGTTTGGGACGAACCACGAACACCGGGGAGCTGTTTTTT
NA	TRBV6-1	TRBJ1-2	TRBD1	CASSPRGQGHGYTF	TGTGCCAGCAGTCCCAGGGGACAGGGCCATGGCTACACCTTC
NA	TRBV9	TRBJ2-7	NA	CASSAADDSYEQYF	TGTGCCAGCAGCGCGGCAGACGATTCCTACGAGCAGTACTTC
NA	TRBV7-3	TRBJ2-6	NA	CASSLPGANVLTF	TGTGCCAGCAGCTTACCTGGGGCCAACGTCCTGACTTTC
NA	TRBV7-2	TRBJ1-2	TRBD1	CASSYDRGPDGYTF	TGTGCCAGCAGCTACGACAGGGGGCCTGATGGCTACACCTTC
NA	TRBV6-1	TRBJ1-1	TRBD1	CASRKTGDTEAFF	TGTGCCAGCAGGAAAACAGGGGACACTGAAGCTTTCTTT
NA	TRBV7-2	TRBJ2-3	NA	CASSPPAPDTQYF	TGTGCCAGCAGCCCTCCCGCGCCGGATACGCAGTATTTT
few	TRBV10-2	TRBJ1-1	NA	CASRGTANTEAFF	TGCGCCAGCAGAGGGACCGCGAACACTGAAGCTTTCTTT
NA	TRBV2	TRBJ1-2	NA	CASSEQVQGPGYTF	TGTGCCAGCAGTGAGCAGGTTCAAGGGCCTGGCTACACCTTC
NA	TRBV6-1	TRBJ1-5	NA	CASSEARYQPQHF	TGTGCCAGCAGTGAAGCGCGTTATCAGCCCCAGCATTTT
NA	TRBV13	TRBJ2-2	TRBD2	CASSRPGTSGWNTGELFF	TGTGCCAGCAGCCGCCCCGGGACTAGCGGGTGGAACACCGGGGAGCTGTTTTTT
NA	TRBV30	TRBJ1-3	NA	CAWRIGLSGNTIYF	TGTGCCTGGAGGATAGGACTGTCCGGAAACACCATATATTTT
once	TRBV7-3	TRBJ2-5	NA	CASSSGPWETQYF	TGTGCCAGCAGCAGCGGACCGTGGGAGACCCAGTACTTC
NA	TRBV18	TRBJ2-1	NA	CASSPAGYSYNEQFF	TGTGCCAGCTCACCTGCGGGGTACTCCTACAATGAGCAGTTCTTC
NA	TRBV7-2	TRBJ1-6	NA	CASSLDRQGSSYNSPLHF	TGTGCCAGCAGCTTAGATCGGCAGGGCAGCTCCTATAATTCACCCCTCCACTTT
NA	TRBV10-2	TRBJ2-2	TRBD2	CASKSGGANTGELFF	TGCGCCAGCAAAAGCGGGGGGGCGAACACCGGGGAGCTGTTTTTT
NA	TRBV9	TRBJ2-3	TRBD2	CASSHLAGVADTQYF	TGTGCCAGCAGCCACCTAGCGGGAGTTGCAGATACGCAGTATTTT
NA	TRBV5-1	TRBJ2-1	NA	CASSSDSSYNEQFF	TGCGCCAGCAGCTCGGACAGTTCCTACAATGAGCAGTTCTTC